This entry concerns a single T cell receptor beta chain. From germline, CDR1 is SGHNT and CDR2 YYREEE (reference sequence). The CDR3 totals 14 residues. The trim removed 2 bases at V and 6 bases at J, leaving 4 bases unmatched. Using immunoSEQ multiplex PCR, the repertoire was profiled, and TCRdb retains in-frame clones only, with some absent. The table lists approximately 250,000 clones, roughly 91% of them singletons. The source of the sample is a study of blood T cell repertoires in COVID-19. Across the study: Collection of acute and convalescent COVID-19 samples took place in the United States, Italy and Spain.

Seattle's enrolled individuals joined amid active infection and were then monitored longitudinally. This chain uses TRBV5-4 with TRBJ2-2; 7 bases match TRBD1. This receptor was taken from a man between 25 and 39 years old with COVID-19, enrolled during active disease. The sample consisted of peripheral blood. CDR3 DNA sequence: TGTGCCAGCAGCTTACAAACAGGGGCCGGGGAGCTGTTTTTT. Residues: CASSLQTGAGELFF.